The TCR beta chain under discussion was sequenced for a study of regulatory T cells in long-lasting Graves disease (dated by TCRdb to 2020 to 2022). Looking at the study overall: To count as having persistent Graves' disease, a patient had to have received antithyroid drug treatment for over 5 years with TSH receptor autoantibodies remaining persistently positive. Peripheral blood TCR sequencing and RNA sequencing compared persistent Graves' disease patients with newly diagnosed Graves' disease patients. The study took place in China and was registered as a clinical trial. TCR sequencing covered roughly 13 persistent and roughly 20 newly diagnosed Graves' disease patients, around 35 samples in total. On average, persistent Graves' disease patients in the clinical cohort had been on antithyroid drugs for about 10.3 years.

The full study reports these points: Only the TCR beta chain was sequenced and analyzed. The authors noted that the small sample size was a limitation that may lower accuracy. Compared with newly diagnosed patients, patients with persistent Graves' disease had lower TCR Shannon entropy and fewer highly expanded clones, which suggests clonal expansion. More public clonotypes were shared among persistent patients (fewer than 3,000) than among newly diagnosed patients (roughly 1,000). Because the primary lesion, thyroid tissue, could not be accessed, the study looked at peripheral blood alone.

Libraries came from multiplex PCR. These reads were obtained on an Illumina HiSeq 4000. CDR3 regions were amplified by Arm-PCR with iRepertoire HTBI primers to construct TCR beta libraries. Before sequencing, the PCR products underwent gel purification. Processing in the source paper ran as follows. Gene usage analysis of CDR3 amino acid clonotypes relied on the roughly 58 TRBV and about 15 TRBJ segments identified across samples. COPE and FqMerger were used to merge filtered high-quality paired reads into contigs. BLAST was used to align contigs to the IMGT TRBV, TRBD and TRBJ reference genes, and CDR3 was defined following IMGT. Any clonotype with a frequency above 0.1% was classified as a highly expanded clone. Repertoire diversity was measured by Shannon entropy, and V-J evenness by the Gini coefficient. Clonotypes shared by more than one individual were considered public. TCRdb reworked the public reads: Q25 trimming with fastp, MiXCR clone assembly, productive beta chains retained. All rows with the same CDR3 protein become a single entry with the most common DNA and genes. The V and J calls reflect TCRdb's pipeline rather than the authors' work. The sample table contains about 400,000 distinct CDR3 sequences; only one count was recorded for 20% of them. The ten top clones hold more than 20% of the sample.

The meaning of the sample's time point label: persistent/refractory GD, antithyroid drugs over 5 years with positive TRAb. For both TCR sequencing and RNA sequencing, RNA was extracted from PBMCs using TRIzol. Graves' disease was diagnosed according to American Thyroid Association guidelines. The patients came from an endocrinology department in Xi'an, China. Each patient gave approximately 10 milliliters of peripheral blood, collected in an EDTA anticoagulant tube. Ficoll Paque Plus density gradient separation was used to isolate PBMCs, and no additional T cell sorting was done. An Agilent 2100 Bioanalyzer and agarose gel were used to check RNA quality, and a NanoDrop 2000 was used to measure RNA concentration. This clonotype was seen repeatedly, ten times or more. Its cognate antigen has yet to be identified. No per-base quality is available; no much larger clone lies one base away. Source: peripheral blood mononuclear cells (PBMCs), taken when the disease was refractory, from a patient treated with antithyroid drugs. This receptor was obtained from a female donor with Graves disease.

The DNA sequence is TGTGCCAGCAGCCTCAGACAGGGTTATGGTCAGCCCCAGCATTTT. Its protein is CASSLRQGYGQPQHF. The chain is encoded by TRBV2 joined to TRBJ1-5; 7 of the junction bases match TRBD1. CDR1 and CDR2 (SNHLY, FYNNEI) derive from the germline V gene. The CDR3 has 15 amino acids, counting the end cysteine and phenylalanine. Only the CDR3 DNA stays, 45 bases, in frame from base 1. Trimmed from V: 6 bases; trimmed from J: 6 bases; junction bases lacking a gene match: 11.